Listed below are T cell receptor beta chains from one sample, sequenced in a study of blood T cell repertoires in COVID-19. The protocol was immunoSEQ multiplex PCR, while the TCRdb copy is restricted to in-frame clones and leaves out a portion. In the table there are some 140,000 clones, about 70% of which are singletons. The sample comprised peripheral blood. The receptors stem from a man older than 75 with acute or convalescent COVID-19. Each CDR3 is given with its conserved first and last residue. A D gene is named only where the DNA matches it firmly. Clone size is given for some rows only: seen once, a few or many times, or a class if the clone is expanded.

v_gene	abundance	j_gene	d_gene	CDR3nt	CDR3aa
TRBV7-9	few	TRBJ1-4	-	TGTGCCAGCAGCCAAACTATTGAAAAACTGTTTTTT	CASSQTIEKLFF
TRBV12-3/TRBV12-4	-	TRBJ2-5	-	TGTGCCAGCAGTTTCTCTCGCCAAGAGACCCAGTACTTC	CASSFSRQETQYF
TRBV28	once	TRBJ2-7	-	TGTGCCAGCCGCTCGTCGGGACTTGATTCCTACGAGCAGTACTTC	CASRSSGLDSYEQYF
TRBV27	-	TRBJ2-5	TRBD2	TGTGCCAGCAGTTATGGGACTAGCCCCAAGACCCAGTACTTC	CASSYGTSPKTQYF
TRBV5-1	few	TRBJ1-1	-	TGCGCCAGCAGCTCCCGCGGAGGTCCCGAAGCTTTCTTT	CASSSRGGPEAFF
TRBV3-1/TRBV3-2	-	TRBJ2-3	TRBD2	TGTGCCAGCAGCCAAGCCCCTCTAGCGGACCCCGCGGATACGCAGTATTTT	CASSQAPLADPADTQYF
TRBV2	-	TRBJ1-5	TRBD1	TGTGCCACCTCCGCAAACCCTGCCCCCAGGGGGCGAAGTCAGCCCCAGCATTTT	CATSANPAPRGRSQPQHF
TRBV5-1	-	TRBJ1-1	-	TGCGCCAGCAGCCCCAGGTCAAACACTGAAGCTTTCTTT	CASSPRSNTEAFF
TRBV5-4	-	TRBJ1-4	TRBD1	TGTGCCAGCAGCCGGGACAGGGGCACTAATGAAAAACTGTTTTTT	CASSRDRGTNEKLFF
TRBV7-8	-	TRBJ1-4	TRBD1	TGTGCCAGCAGCGCGTTCCGGGACAGTGAAAAACTGTTTTTT	CASSAFRDSEKLFF
TRBV6-5	once	TRBJ1-5	TRBD1	TGTGCCAGCAGCATGACAGGGGGCGGGAATCAGCCCCAGCATTTT	CASSMTGGGNQPQHF
TRBV7-9	once	TRBJ1-5	-	TGTGCCAGCAGCCCCGGACGGCAGGGAGGTCAGCCCCAGCATTTT	CASSPGRQGGQPQHF
TRBV2	-	TRBJ2-2	TRBD1	TGTGCCAGCAGTAGGGACAGGGGGCTTGGCGGGGAGCTGTTTTTT	CASSRDRGLGGELFF
TRBV7-2	-	TRBJ1-5	TRBD1	TGTGCCAGCAGTCGACAGGGAAATAGCAATCAGCCCCAGCATTTT	CASSRQGNSNQPQHF
TRBV4-3	many	TRBJ1-3	-	TGCGCCAGCAGCCAAGCGCGAAGGGGATCTGGAAACACCATATATTTT	CASSQARRGSGNTIYF
TRBV5-5	-	TRBJ1-6	TRBD1	TGTGCCAGCAGCTTGGCTCGGACAGGGGTGAGTTCACCCCTCCACTTT	CASSLARTGVSSPLHF
TRBV7-2	many	TRBJ2-3	-	TGTGCCAGCAGCTCTAGGGATACGCAGTATTTT	CASSSRDTQYF
TRBV4-3	-	TRBJ2-7	TRBD2	TGCGCCAGCAGCCAAGGAGGAGAGAGACTAGCCGCCTTAAGGGAGCAGTACTTC	CASSQGGERLAALREQYF
TRBV24-1	-	TRBJ2-2	-	TGTGCCACCAGTGATCTCAACTCGAACACCGGGGAGCTGTTTTTT	CATSDLNSNTGELFF
TRBV27	-	TRBJ2-5	-	TGTGCCAGCAGCCACAGGGATTCGGAAACCCAGTACTTC	CASSHRDSETQYF
TRBV18	-	TRBJ1-5	-	TGTGCCAGCTCACGCAGGGAGGGCGATCAGCCCCAGCATTTT	CASSRREGDQPQHF
TRBV4-2	-	TRBJ1-1	-	TGTGCCAGCAGCCAAGGGGCCCGCAGCAACACTGAAGCTTTCTTT	CASSQGARSNTEAFF
TRBV28	-	TRBJ2-1	-	TGTGCCAGCAGTTTTGGCGGGGGCCGCAATGAGCAGTTCTTC	CASSFGGGRNEQFF
TRBV2	-	TRBJ2-2	TRBD2	TGTGCCAGCGGGCTAGCGGGGGGGTGGAACACCGGGGAGCTGTTTTTT	CASGLAGGWNTGELFF
TRBV9	few	TRBJ2-7	-	TGTGCCAGCAGCGTAGGGCTTCAATTTACCTACGAGCAGTACTTC	CASSVGLQFTYEQYF
TRBV18	-	TRBJ1-6	TRBD1	TGTGCCAGCTCACGACCAGGGACAGGGTCTCTTAATTCACCCCTCCACTTT	CASSRPGTGSLNSPLHF
TRBV5-1	-	TRBJ1-1	TRBD1	TGCGCCAGCAGCCCTAGACAGGGAATGGACACTGAAGCTTTCTTT	CASSPRQGMDTEAFF
TRBV19	-	TRBJ1-1	-	TGTGCCAGTAGCTCCGGGTCGGGGGACACTGAAGCTTTCTTT	CASSSGSGDTEAFF
TRBV24-1	-	TRBJ2-1	-	TGTGCCACCAGTGATCGCGGGGCAGGGGGCAATGAGCAGTTCTTC	CATSDRGAGGNEQFF
TRBV7-9	-	TRBJ2-5	-	TGTGCCAGCAGCCGCACATCGGAGACCCAGTACTTC	CASSRTSETQYF
TRBV5-1	-	TRBJ1-2	-	TGCGCCAGCAGGCAGGACAGAGACTATGGCTACACCTTC	CASRQDRDYGYTF
TRBV7-3	-	TRBJ2-6	-	TGTGCCAGCAGCACAGGGCTTGGGGCCAACGTCCTGACTTTC	CASSTGLGANVLTF
TRBV6-2/TRBV6-3	-	TRBJ1-5	-	TGTGCCAGCAGTATAGCCCAGGGGATTCAGCCCCAGCATTTT	CASSIAQGIQPQHF
TRBV9	-	TRBJ2-3	TRBD1	TGTGCCAGCAGCGTAGCGGGGACAGGTCGCACAGATACGCAGTATTTT	CASSVAGTGRTDTQYF
TRBV19	once	TRBJ2-1	TRBD2	TGTGCCAGTAGTATGGGTCCGGGGGGCAATGAGCAGTTCTTC	CASSMGPGGNEQFF
TRBV30	few	TRBJ1-1	-	TGTGCCTGGAGGGGAAGCTACGGGATGAACACTGAAGCTTTCTTT	CAWRGSYGMNTEAFF
TRBV9	once	TRBJ1-3	-	TGTGCCAGCAGCATTCCTGACAGGCACTCTGGAAACACCATATATTTT	CASSIPDRHSGNTIYF